A single sample gave rise to the 16 T cell receptor beta chains below, sequenced in a study of regulatory T cells in long-lasting Graves disease. The time point: newly diagnosed GD, antithyroid drugs for less than 3 months. The TCR library was prepared using RNA isolated from PBMCs. HTBI primers from iRepertoire and Arm-PCR of CDR3 regions yielded the TCR beta libraries. TCRdb reprocessed the multiplex PCR reads via MiXCR and lists one record per CDR3 protein. This table has 400,000 to 650,000 distinct CDR3 sequences, about 15% appearing once. This sample also appeared in a second study, on T cells in Graves' hyperthyroidism and ophthalmopathy.

The sequencing used peripheral blood mononuclear cells (PBMCs), collected at new diagnosis, from a patient treated with antithyroid drugs. Receptors originate from a woman aged 35-65 years with Graves disease.

Many counts were recorded for this clonotype. V and J are TRBV15 and TRBJ2-3; D not resolved. Germline values: CDR1 LNHNV, CDR2 YYDKDF (reference sequence). Trimming took 0 bases from V and 6 from J, leaving 13 bases between them. The CDR3 covers 15 residues. The CDR3 DNA is TGTGCCACCAGCAGAGATTCGTACTTGTCGGATACGCAGTATTTT. Its translation: CATSRDSYLSDTQYF.

The table lists this clonotype with a few counts. A much larger clone differs by one base, so this may be a read error. The CDR3 loop reads CASNGGTGGLEEQYF. The CDR3 nucleotides are TGTGCCAGCAACGGTGGGACAGGGGGACTTGAAGAGCAGTACTTC. The gene calls are TRBV7-7 and TRBJ2-7, with 11 bases matching TRBD1. This CDR3 contains 15 residues. Germline V gives CDR1 SSHAT, CDR2 FNYEAQ (reference sequence). Losses at the gene ends were 7 bases for V and 7 bases for J; bases not matched to a gene: 12.

This clonotype showed up just a few times. The rearrangement uses TRBV5-1 and TRBJ2-7, with unresolved D. The CDR3 is 13 amino acids. The V end lost 5 bases, the J end lost 0 bases, and 9 bases lay between the germline ends. Germline-derived CDR1 and CDR2 are SGHRS and YFSETQ. CDR3 region: CASRALSSYEQYF. DNA for the CDR3: TGCGCCAGCAGGGCCCTAAGCTCCTACGAGCAGTACTTC.

The V and J genes are TRBV5-1 and TRBJ1-2; TRBD1 matches 10 bases. Germline values: CDR1 SGHRS, CDR2 YFSETQ. The J segment lost 6 bases and the V segment lost 7 bases, leaving 21 bases of the junction unmatched. The length of the CDR3 is 18 residues. The CDR3: CASLHTTGTGAPLDGYTF. The CDR3 region has the DNA TGCGCCAGCCTCCACACCACCGGGACAGGGGCCCCCTTGGATGGCTACACCTTC.

This clonotype was observed a handful of times. The chain combines TRBV19 with TRBJ2-1; 7 positions agree with TRBD1. V was pared by 9 bases and J by 6 bases, with 17 bases of the junction left unmatched. The germline CDR1 and CDR2 sequences are LNHDA and SQIVND (reference sequence). The CDR3 length is 16 residues. The CDR3 protein is CASGVDTGESGNEQFF. The DNA of the CDR3 is TGTGCCAGCGGGGTGGATACAGGGGAGAGTGGCAATGAGCAGTTCTTC.

In its sample, this clonotype was seen many times. The CDR3 sequence: CASTYGGFTEAFF. The CDR3 coding sequence is TGTGCCAGCACCTACGGTGGGTTCACTGAAGCTTTCTTT. V is TRBV6-1 and J is TRBJ1-1; D remains ambiguous. The V end was cut by 7 bases, the J end by 4 bases, with 13 bases between. CDR1 and CDR2 (germline): MNHNS, SASEGT. This CDR3 is 13 amino acids long.

This clonotype was recorded many times. This chain joins TRBV5-1 and TRBJ2-5; maybe TRBD1 (7 bases). The V end was cut by 4 bases, the J end by 5 bases, with 15 bases between. CDR1 and CDR2 from the germline V gene are SGHRS and YFSETQ. This CDR3 is built from 14 residues. The CDR3 DNA reads TGCGCCAGCAGCGAACAGGGGAGGAGGGAGACCCAGTACTTC. Its translation: CASSEQGRRETQYF.

This clonotype appeared a few times. V usage is TRBV28 and J usage is TRBJ1-6; D perhaps matches TRBD1 (6 bases). Deletions cut 5 bases from V and 10 bases from J, with 15 bases between. The CDR3 spans 14 residues. Germline loops: CDR1 MDHEN, CDR2 SYDVKM. This CDR3 is CASSEGGRESPLHF. The CDR3 DNA reads TGTGCCAGCAGTGAGGGGGGCCGGGAGTCACCCCTCCACTTT.

With respect to this clonotype: The junction departs from germline at one end; a sequencing error may be responsible. The rearrangement uses TRBV18 and TRBJ2-7; D gene uncertain. This CDR3 contains 13 residues. The germline gives CDR1 KGHSH, CDR2 LQKENI. The CDR3 loop reads CAGSSGISYEQYF. In DNA form, the CDR3 reads TGTGCCGGCTCATCTGGGATATCCTACGAGCAGTACTTC. The full variable domain, with the rest looked up from reference TRBV18 and TRBJ2-7, is NAGVMQNPRHLVRRRGQEARLRCSPMKGHSHVYWYRQLPEEGLKFMVYLQKENIIDESGMPKERFSAEFPKEGPSILRIQQVVRGDSAAYFCAGSSGISYEQYFGPGTRLTVT.

This clonotype appeared many times. This chain joins TRBV6-1 and TRBJ2-6; D unclear. V was shortened by 1 base and J by 0 bases, with 10 bases between the two germline ends. Germline V gene lookup returns CDR1 MNHNS and CDR2 SASEGT. The CDR3 loop spans 17 amino acids. CDR3 nucleotide sequence: TGTGCCAGCAGTGAAGTTCCGTGGGGCTCTGGGGCCAACGTCCTGACTTTC. Translating gives CASSEVPWGSGANVLTF.

This clonotype was counted at least ten times. This rearrangement joins TRBV20-1 to TRBJ1-3; D unclear. The CDR3 loop spans 14 amino acids. V was shortened by 1 base and J by 0 bases, with 7 bases between the two germline ends. Germline CDR1 and CDR2: DFQATT and SNEGSKA (reference sequence). Here the CDR3 DNA reads TGCAGTGCTAGAGGAGAATTCTCTGGAAACACCATATATTTT. Translated, it gives CSARGEFSGNTIYF.

This clonotype came up many times. V gene TRBV30 combines with J gene TRBJ2-5, with 8 bases identical to TRBD1. Germline CDR1 is GTSNPN and CDR2 is SVGIG (reference sequence). The CDR3 has 15 residues. V lost 1 base to trimming and J lost 4 bases; unmatched junction nucleotides: 8. The CDR3 here is CAWSDGAGGRETQYF. The CDR3 coding sequence is TGTGCCTGGAGTGACGGGGCAGGGGGCCGAGAGACCCAGTACTTC.

This clonotype was detected many times. The gene calls are TRBV27 and TRBJ2-1; D call uncertain. The CDR3 has 16 amino acids. Looked up from germline, CDR1 is MNHEY and CDR2 is SMNVEV (reference sequence). V lost 3 bases and J lost 0, with 12 bases in between. The CDR3 here is CASSLAGQNSYNEQFF. For the CDR3, the DNA is TGTGCCAGCAGTTTGGCCGGGCAGAACTCCTACAATGAGCAGTTCTTC.

A remark on this clonotype: An end of the junction differs from the germline gene, which may be a read error. The V and J genes are TRBV29-1 and TRBJ2-2; D gene unclear. From germline, CDR1 is SQVTM and CDR2 ANQGSEA. The CDR3 totals 12 residues. This chain's CDR3 is CGVPGGPGELFF. CDR3 DNA: TGCGGCGTACCAGGCGGCCCCGGGGAGCTGTTTTTT.

A few counts support this clonotype. The rearrangement joins TRBV19 to TRBJ1-1; maybe TRBD1 (5 bases). The V and J ends lost 5 bases and 2 bases respectively, with 12 bases between them. CDR1 and CDR2 from the germline V gene are LNHDA and SQIVND (reference sequence). CDR3 size: 14 residues. CDR3: CASSRFTGNTEAFF. CDR3 bases: TGTGCCAGTAGTCGATTCACAGGTAACACTGAAGCTTTCTTT. Filled out from reference TRBV19 and TRBJ1-1, the complete variable domain reads DGGITQSPKYLFRKEGQNVTLSCEQNLNHDAMYWYRQDPGQGLRLIYYSQIVNDFQKGDIAEGYSVSREKKESFPLTVTSAQKNPTAFYLCASSRFTGNTEAFFGQGTRLTVV.

In nucleotides, the CDR3 is TGTGCCAGTAAACGGGGACAGGCGAACACTGAAGCTTTCTTT. Residues: CASKRGQANTEAFF. The chain combines TRBV19 with TRBJ1-1; 8 bases match TRBD1. The CDR3 extends over 14 amino acids. Germline CDR1 is LNHDA and CDR2 is SQIVND (reference sequence). The V segment lost 7 bases and the J segment 1 base; nucleotides outside the gene matches: 5.